This T cell receptor (beta chain) was found in a study of sequential checkpoint blockade in melanoma. Repertoires were generated with immunoSEQ multiplex PCR, while TCRdb's copy carries only in-frame clones and drops some. Of about 6,100 clones in the sample, roughly 52% were seen once. V lost 1 base, J lost 7 bases, and 3 bases stayed unmatched. CDR1 and CDR2 (germline): LNHNV, YYDKDF (reference sequence). The CDR3 totals 14 residues. Treatment: randomized to nivolumab then ipilimumab (arm A) or the reverse (arm B). The TCR sequence derives from a human donor with melanoma. The sample in question was CD8+ T cells sorted from blood (inferred from file names), obtained from a patient given nivolumab and ipilimumab in sequence. The genes are TRBV15 and TRBJ2-1; 8 bases match TRBD1. The CDR3 loop is CATSRAGGWNEQFF. CDR3 coding DNA: TGTGCCACCAGCAGAGCAGGGGGCTGGAATGAGCAGTTCTTC.